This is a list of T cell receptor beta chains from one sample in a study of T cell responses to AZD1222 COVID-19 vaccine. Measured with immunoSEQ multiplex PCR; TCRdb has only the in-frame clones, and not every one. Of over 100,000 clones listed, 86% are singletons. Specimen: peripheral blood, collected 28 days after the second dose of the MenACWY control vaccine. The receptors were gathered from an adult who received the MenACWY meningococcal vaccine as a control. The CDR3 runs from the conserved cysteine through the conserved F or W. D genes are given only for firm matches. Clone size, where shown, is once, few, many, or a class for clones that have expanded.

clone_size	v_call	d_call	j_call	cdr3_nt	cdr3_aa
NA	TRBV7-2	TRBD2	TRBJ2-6	TGTGCCAGCAGCTTCGCGGGGGGGGGCCGCTCTGGGGCCAACGTCCTGACTTTC	CASSFAGGGRSGANVLTF
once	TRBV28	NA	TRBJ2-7	TGTGCCAGCAGTTCGCCAGGCCTCTCCTACGAGCAGTACTTC	CASSSPGLSYEQYF
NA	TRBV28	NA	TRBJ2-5	TGTGCCAGCAGGTACAGGGCTGGGGAGTACCAAGAGACCCAGTACTTC	CASRYRAGEYQETQYF
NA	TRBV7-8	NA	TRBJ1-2	TGTGCCAGCAGCTTAGGGGGGGCCCGAGGTTATGGCTACACCTTC	CASSLGGARGYGYTF
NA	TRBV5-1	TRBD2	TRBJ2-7	TGCGCCAGCAGCTCCCCGACTAGCGGGGGGGCCTACGAGCAGTACTTC	CASSSPTSGGAYEQYF
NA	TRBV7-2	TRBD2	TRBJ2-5	TGTGCCAGCAGCCCCATGCTAGCGGGGGGCTACCAAGAGACCCAGTACTTC	CASSPMLAGGYQETQYF
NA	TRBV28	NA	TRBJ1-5	TGTGCCACTTCACGTAGCAATCAGCCCCAGCATTTT	CATSRSNQPQHF
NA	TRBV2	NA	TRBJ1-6	TGTGCCAGCAATCTTGGAGTTTTAAATTCACCCCTCCACTTT	CASNLGVLNSPLHF
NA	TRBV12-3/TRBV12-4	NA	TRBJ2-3	TGTGCCAGCAGCCGGGACAGCACAGATACGCAGTATTTT	CASSRDSTDTQYF
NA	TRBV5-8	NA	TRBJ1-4	TGTGCCAGCAGCTCCGGGACCCTAACAGGGAATGAAAAACTGTTTTTT	CASSSGTLTGNEKLFF
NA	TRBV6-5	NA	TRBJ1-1	TGTGCCAGCAGTTCTAATTTTAGGACTGAAGCTTTCTTT	CASSSNFRTEAFF
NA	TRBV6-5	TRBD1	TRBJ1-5	TGTGCCAGCAGACCTGAGGACAGGGCCAATCAGCCCCAGCATTTT	CASRPEDRANQPQHF
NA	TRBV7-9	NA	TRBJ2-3	TGTGCCAGCAGCTTAGTAACCAGGGTAGGCGCAGATACGCAGTATTTT	CASSLVTRVGADTQYF